This paragraph reports one TCR beta chain. Trimming cost V 4 bases and J 2 bases; bases outside gene matches: 6. CDR1 is SGHNT, CDR2 YYREEE, per germline (reference sequence). CDR3 length equals 16 residues. This record belongs to a study of blood T cell repertoires in COVID-19. In the original workflow: Amplification of reference gene primers provided the estimated nucleated cell counts. Clones were read by immunoSEQ multiplex PCR, and TCRdb kept only the in-frame ones, dropping some. V, J and clone size reflect that table, while D and trimming were determined from the DNA. Of roughly 100,000 clones listed, roughly 80% are singletons.

The receptor was derived from a woman of 80 years or more with acute or convalescent COVID-19. The chain couples TRBV5-4 to TRBJ2-2; TRBD2 aligns across 9 bases. The sequencing sample was made of peripheral blood. For the CDR3, the DNA is TGTGCCAGCAGCACCCCACTAGCGGGTAACACCGGGGAGCTGTTTTTT. Translated, it gives CASSTPLAGNTGELFF. The full variable domain, rest sourced from reference TRBV5-4 and TRBJ2-2, is ETGVTQSPTHLIKTRGQQVTLRCSSQSGHNTVSWYQQALGQGPQFIFQYYREEENGRGNFPPRFSGLQFPNYSSELNVNALELDDSALYLCASSTPLAGNTGELFFGEGSRLTVL.